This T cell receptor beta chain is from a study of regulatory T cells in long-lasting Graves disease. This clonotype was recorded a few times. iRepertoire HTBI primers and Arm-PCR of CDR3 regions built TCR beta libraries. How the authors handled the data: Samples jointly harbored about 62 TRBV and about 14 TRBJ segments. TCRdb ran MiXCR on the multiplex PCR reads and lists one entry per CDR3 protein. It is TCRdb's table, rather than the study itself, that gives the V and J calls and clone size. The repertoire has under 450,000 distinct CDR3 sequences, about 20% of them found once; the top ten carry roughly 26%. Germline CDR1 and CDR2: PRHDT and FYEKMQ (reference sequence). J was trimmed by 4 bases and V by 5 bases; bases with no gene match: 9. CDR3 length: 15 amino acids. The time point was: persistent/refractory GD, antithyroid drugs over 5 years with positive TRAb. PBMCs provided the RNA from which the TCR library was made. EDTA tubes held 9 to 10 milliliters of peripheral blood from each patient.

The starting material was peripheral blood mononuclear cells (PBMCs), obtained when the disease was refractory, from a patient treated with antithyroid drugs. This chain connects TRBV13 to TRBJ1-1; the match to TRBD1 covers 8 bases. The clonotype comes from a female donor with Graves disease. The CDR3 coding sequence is TGTGCCAGCAGCGGACCAGGGGGCGCGGGCACTGAAGCTTTCTTT. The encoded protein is CASSGPGGAGTEAFF.